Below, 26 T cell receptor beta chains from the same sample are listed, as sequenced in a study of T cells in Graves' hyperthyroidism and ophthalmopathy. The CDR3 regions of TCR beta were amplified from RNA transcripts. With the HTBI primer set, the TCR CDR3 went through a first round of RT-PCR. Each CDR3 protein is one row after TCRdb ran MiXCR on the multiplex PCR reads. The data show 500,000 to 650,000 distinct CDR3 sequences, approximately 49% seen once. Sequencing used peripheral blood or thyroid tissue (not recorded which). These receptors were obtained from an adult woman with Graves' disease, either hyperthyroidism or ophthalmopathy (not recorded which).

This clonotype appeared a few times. The CDR3 here is CASSLNLHSPLHF. Written as DNA, the CDR3 is TGTGCCAGCAGCTTAAATCTCCATTCACCCCTCCACTTT. The gene calls are TRBV7-2 and TRBJ1-6, with no clear D. The CDR3 extends over 13 amino acids. Trimming took 2 bases from V and 8 from J, leaving 7 bases between them. Germline V gives CDR1 SGHTA, CDR2 FQGNSA.

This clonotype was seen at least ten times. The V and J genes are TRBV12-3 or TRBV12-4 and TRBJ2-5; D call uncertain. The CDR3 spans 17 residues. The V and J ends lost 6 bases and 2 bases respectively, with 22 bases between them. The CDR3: CASRETRAARHQETQYF. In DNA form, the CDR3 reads TGTGCCAGCAGAGAAACCCGGGCTGCCCGACATCAAGAGACCCAGTACTTC.

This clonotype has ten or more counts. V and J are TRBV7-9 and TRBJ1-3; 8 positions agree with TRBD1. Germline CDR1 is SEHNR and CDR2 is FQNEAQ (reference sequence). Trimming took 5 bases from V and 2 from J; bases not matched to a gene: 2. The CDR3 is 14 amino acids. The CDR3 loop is CASSPDRAGNTIYF. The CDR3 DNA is TGTGCCAGCAGCCCGGACAGGGCTGGAAACACCATATATTTT.

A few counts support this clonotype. The CDR3 DNA is TGCAGCGTGCCGGGACAGGGCGACTATGGCTACACCTTC. It is translated as CSVPGQGDYGYTF. V gene TRBV29-1 combines with J gene TRBJ1-2; TRBD1 agrees at 9 bases. V was clipped by 6 bases and J by 3 bases; unmatched bases: 5. Germline-derived CDR1 and CDR2 are SQVTM and ANQGSEA. The CDR3 is 13 amino acids.

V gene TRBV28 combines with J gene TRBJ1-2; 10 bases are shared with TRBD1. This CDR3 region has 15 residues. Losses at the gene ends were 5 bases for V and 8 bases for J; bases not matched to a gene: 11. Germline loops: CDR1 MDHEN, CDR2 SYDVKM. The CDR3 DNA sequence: TGTGCCAGCAGTCCGGGACAGGGGAGGGCCGGCGGCTACACCTTC. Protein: CASSPGQGRAGGYTF.

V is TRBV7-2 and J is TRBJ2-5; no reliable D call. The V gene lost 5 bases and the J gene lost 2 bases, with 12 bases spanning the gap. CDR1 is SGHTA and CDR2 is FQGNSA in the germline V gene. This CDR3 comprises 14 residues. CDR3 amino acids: CASSPEAGQETQYF. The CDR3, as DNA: TGTGCCAGCAGCCCAGAGGCAGGACAAGAGACCCAGTACTTC.

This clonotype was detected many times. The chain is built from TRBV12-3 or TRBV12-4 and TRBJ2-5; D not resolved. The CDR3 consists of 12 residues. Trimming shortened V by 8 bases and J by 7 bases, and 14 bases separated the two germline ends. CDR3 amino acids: CASGRDPGTQYF. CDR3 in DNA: TGTGCCAGCGGAAGGGATCCCGGGACCCAGTACTTC.

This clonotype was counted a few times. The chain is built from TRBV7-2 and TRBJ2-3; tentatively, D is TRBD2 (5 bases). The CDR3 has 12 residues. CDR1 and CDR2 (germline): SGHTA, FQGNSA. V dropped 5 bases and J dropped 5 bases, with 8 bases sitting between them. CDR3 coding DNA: TGTGCCAGCAGCCACCGGGAAGATACGCAGTATTTT. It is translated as CASSHREDTQYF.

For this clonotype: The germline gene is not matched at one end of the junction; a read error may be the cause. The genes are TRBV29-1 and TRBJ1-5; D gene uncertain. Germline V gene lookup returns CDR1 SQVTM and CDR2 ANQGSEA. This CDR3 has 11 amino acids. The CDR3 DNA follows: TGCAGCGTTGTCGGCCCCTCGCCCGAGCATTTT. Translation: CSVVGPSPEHF.

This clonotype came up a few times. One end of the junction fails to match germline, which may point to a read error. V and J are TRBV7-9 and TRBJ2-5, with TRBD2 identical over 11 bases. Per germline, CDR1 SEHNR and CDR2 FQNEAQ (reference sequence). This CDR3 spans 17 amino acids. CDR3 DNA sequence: TGCGCCAGCAGCCAGATAGCGGGAGGGCCCGGTTTGGAGACCCAGTACTTC. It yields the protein CASSQIAGGPGLETQYF.

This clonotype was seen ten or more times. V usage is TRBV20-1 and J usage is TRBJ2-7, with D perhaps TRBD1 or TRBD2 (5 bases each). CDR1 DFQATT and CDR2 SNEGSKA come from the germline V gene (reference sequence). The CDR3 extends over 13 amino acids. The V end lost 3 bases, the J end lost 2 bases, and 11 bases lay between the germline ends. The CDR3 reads CSARGDRTYEQYF. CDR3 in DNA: TGCAGTGCTAGGGGAGACAGAACCTACGAGCAGTACTTC.

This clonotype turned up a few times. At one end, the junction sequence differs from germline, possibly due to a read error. CDR3 loop: CASSTPRDAAGEQYF. CDR3 in DNA: TGTGCCAGCAGTACACCCCGGGACGCAGCGGGGGAGCAGTACTTC. The rearrangement joins TRBV10-3 to TRBJ2-7, with 7 bases lining up with TRBD2. CDR1 and CDR2 (germline): ENHRY, SYGVKD. The CDR3 extends over 15 amino acids.

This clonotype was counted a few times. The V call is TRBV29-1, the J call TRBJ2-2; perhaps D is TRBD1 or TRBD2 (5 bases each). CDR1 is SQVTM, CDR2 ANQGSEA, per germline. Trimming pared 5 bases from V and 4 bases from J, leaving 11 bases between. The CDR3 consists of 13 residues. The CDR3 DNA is TGCAGCGTTCTTTTGGGGGTCACCGGGGAGCTGTTTTTT. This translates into CSVLLGVTGELFF.

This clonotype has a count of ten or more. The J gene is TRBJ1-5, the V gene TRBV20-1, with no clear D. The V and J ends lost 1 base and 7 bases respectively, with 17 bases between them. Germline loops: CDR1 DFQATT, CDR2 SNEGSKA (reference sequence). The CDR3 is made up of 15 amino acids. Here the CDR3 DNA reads TGCAGTGCTAGAGTACCCCAGCCCGGAGTCCAGCCCCAGCATTTT. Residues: CSARVPQPGVQPQHF.

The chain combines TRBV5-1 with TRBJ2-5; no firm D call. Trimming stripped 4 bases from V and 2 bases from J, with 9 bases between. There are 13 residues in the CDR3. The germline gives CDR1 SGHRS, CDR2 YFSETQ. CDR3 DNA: TGCGCCAGCAGCCTAGACCTACAAGAGACCCAGTACTTC. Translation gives CASSLDLQETQYF.

The CDR3 DNA is TGTGCCAGCAGCCGCCCAGACAGGGACGAGCAGTACTTC. Translating it yields CASSRPDRDEQYF. The rearrangement uses TRBV7-2 and TRBJ2-7, with 7 bases fitting TRBD1. Germline V CDR1 and CDR2: SGHTA, FQGNSA. V shed 5 bases, J shed 5 bases, and the junction held 6 bases outside the gene matches. The CDR3 runs to 13 residues.

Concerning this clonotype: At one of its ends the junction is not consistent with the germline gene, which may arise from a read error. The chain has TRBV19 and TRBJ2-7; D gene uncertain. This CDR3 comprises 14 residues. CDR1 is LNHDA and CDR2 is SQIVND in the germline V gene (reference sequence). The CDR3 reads CDSSPWTSSYEQYF. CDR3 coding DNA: TGTGACAGTAGCCCTTGGACGAGCTCCTACGAGCAGTACTTC.

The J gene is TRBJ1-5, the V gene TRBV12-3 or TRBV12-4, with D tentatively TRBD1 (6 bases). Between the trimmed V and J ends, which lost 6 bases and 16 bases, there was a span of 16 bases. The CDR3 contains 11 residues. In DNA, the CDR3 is TGTGCCAGCAGCCCTAGACAGGATCCCCATTTT. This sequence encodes CASSPRQDPHF.

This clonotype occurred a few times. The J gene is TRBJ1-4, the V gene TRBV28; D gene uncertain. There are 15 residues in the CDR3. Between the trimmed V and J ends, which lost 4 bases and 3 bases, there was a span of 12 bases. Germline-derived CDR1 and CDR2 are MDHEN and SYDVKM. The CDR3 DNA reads TGTGCCAGCAGTTCCCCGGGCAGTCCTAATGAAAAACTGTTTTTT. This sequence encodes CASSSPGSPNEKLFF.

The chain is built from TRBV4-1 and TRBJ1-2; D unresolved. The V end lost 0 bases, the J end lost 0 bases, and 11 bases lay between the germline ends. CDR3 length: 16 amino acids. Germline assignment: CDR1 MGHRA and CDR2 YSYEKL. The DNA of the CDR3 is TGCGCCAGCAGCCAAGATTATAGAACAGCTAACTATGGCTACACCTTC. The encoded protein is CASSQDYRTANYGYTF.

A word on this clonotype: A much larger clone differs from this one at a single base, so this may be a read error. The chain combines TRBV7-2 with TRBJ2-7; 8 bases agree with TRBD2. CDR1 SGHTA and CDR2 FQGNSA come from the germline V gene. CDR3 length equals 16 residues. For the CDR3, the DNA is TGTGCCCGCAGCTGTTTCCGGGAGGGATGGCTAGGTGAGCAGTACTTC. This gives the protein CARSCFREGWLGEQYF.

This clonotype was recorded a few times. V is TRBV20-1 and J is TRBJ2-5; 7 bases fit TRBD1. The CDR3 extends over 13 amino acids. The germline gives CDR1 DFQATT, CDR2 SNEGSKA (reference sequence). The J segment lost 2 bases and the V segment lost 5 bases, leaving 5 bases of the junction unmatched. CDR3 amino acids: CSAERQGQETQYF. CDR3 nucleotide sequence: TGCAGTGCTGAGCGACAGGGACAAGAGACCCAGTACTTC.

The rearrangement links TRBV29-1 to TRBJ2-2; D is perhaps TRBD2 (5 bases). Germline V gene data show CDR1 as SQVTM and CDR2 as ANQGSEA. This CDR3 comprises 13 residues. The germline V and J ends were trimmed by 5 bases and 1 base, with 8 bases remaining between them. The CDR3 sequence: CSVLRENTGELFF. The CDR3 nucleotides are TGCAGCGTTCTACGGGAGAACACCGGGGAGCTGTTTTTT.

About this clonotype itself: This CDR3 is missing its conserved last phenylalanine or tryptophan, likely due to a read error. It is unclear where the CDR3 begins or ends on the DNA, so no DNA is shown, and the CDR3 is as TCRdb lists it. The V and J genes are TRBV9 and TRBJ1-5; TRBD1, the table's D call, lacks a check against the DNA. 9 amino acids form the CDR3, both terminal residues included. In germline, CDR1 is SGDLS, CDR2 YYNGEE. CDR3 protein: CASSVQGGY.

CDR3 nucleotide sequence: TGTGCCAGCAGTGCCGCGACAGGGGGCGGCAATCAGCCCCAGCATTTT. Translating gives CASSAATGGGNQPQHF. The V gene is TRBV25-1, the J gene TRBJ1-5, with 10 nucleotides matching TRBD1. The CDR3 covers 16 residues. The V and J ends lost 4 bases and 2 bases, in that order; junction bases with no gene match: 5. The germline CDR1 and CDR2 sequences are MGHDK and SYGVNS.

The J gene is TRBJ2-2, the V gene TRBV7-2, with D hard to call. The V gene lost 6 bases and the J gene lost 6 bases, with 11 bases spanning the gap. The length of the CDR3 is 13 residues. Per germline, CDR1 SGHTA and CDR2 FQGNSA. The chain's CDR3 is CASSFSMAGELFF. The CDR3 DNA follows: TGTGCCAGCAGTTTTAGTATGGCCGGGGAGCTGTTTTTT.